This is a list of T cell receptor beta chains from one sample in a study of immune evolution from preneoplasia to lung adenocarcinoma. Sequenced by immunoSEQ multiplex PCR; TCRdb stores in-frame clones only, minus some. This sample has about 6,500 clones, with 84% found just once. The sequenced material came from FFPE lung adenocarcinoma in situ tissue. The receptors here all came from a donor at least 70 years old with lung adenocarcinoma. CDR3s include the opening cysteine and the closing phenylalanine or tryptophan. The order of the fields is V gene, D gene, CDR3 protein. D genes are given only for firm matches.

v_gene: TRBV7-6; d_gene: TRBD2; CDR3aa: CASSFLAGGPQETQYF
v_gene: TRBV9; d_gene: .; CDR3aa: CASSPSGAGETQYF
v_gene: TRBV29-1; d_gene: .; CDR3aa: CSVAGSGANVLTF
v_gene: TRBV6-6; d_gene: .; CDR3aa: CASSFEGFTDTQYF
v_gene: TRBV5-1; d_gene: TRBD2; CDR3aa: CASSSGGRILSGANVLTF
v_gene: TRBV19; d_gene: .; CDR3aa: CASSMTSFGVQQYF
v_gene: TRBV5-6; d_gene: .; CDR3aa: CASSSLALLNGYTF
v_gene: TRBV20-1; d_gene: .; CDR3aa: CSARGTGEAFF
v_gene: TRBV4-1; d_gene: .; CDR3aa: CASSSRGVTGYEQYF
v_gene: TRBV2; d_gene: .; CDR3aa: CASKRGLADTDTQYF
v_gene: TRBV2; d_gene: TRBD1; CDR3aa: CASTGQGDSYGYTF
v_gene: TRBV6-1; d_gene: .; CDR3aa: CASSERADPEKLFF
v_gene: TRBV15; d_gene: TRBD1; CDR3aa: CATSSPDRGPGAEAFF
v_gene: TRBV7-2; d_gene: .; CDR3aa: CASSPREGPWEKLFF
v_gene: TRBV13; d_gene: .; CDR3aa: CASSPTSARPPYEQYF